This TCR beta chain was sequenced during a study of CD8+CD57+ T cells in acquired aplastic anemia. Overall study context: When averaged, DNA from sorted CD4+ and CD8+ cells came to 3.2 ug.

Germline CDR1 and CDR2: SGHTA and FQGNSA. The CDR3 sequence is 13 residues long. V lost 5 bases and J 6 bases, leaving 8 bases between the germline ends. According to the study, genomic DNA was the template for TCR beta VDJ and CDR3 profiling. TCRdb itself ran the reads through MiXCR, one entry per CDR3 protein. The sample holds some 200,000 distinct CDR3 sequences, around 32% seen once. This clonotype was detected once. The antigen remains undetermined. Study-level points and caveats: For CD8+ Simpson's diversity, patients and controls showed no significant difference.

J is TRBJ1-6 and V is TRBV7-2; the D is unclear. The sample comprised sorted CD4+, CD8+, or CD8+CD57+ T cells (not recorded which) from PBMCs. The receptor was isolated from a human donor in good health, serving as a control. Written as DNA, the CDR3 is TGTGCCAGCAGCGAAGGCGTTAATTCACCCCTCCACTTT. This codes for CASSEGVNSPLHF.